The TCR beta chain under discussion was sequenced for a study of patients and donors after allogeneic stem cell transplantation. This clonotype was found a few times. CDR1 is SQVTM, CDR2 ANQGSEA, per germline. The germline V and J ends were trimmed by 4 bases and 7 bases, with 13 bases remaining between them. The CDR3 length is 12 residues. TCRdb itself ran the RT-PCR reads through MiXCR, one entry per CDR3 protein. This sample has about 210,000 distinct CDR3 sequences, with more than 35% found just once. Input material: blood, either unsorted or a sorted T cell fraction (not recorded which). The TCR was taken from a human donor who was either an allogeneic HSCT recipient or a stem cell or donor lymphocyte infusion donor (not recorded which). It is not recorded whose cells these are; they may come from a transplant donor. This rearrangement joins TRBV29-1 to TRBJ1-1; a possible D gene is TRBD1 (6 bases). The CDR3 loop is CSVARTVYEAFF. CDR3 bases: TGCAGCGTTGCCAGGACAGTGTATGAAGCTTTCTTT.